This TCR beta chain comes out of a study of blood T cell repertoires in COVID-19. For the study at large: Acute and convalescent COVID-19 specimens originated in the United States, Italy and Spain. The analysed material was cDNA or gDNA that came from T cells, B-cell-depleted T cells, or PBMCs.

Per germline, CDR1 LNHDA and CDR2 SQIVND (reference sequence). Trimming cost V 3 bases and J 5 bases, with 8 bases left between them. There are 14 residues in the CDR3. As processed by the authors: By means of reference gene primer amplification, nucleated cell counts were estimated. Sequencing was performed with immunoSEQ multiplex PCR; in TCRdb, only in-frame clones are kept and a portion is missing. The DNA was the basis for D and trimming; V, J and clone size are from that table. This table holds approximately 290,000 clones, around 92% found once. Seattle cases were enrolled at active infection and followed longitudinally.

Specimen: peripheral blood. The clonotype comes from a woman in her 30s with COVID-19, enrolled during active disease. The V and J genes are TRBV19 and TRBJ1-6; a possible D gene is TRBD1 (5 bases). This chain's CDR3 is CASSMLGHNSPLHF. Written as DNA, the CDR3 is TGTGCCAGTAGTATGTTGGGGCATAATTCACCCCTCCACTTT. The variable domain in full, completed from reference TRBV19 and TRBJ1-6, reads DGGITQSPKYLFRKEGQNVTLSCEQNLNHDAMYWYRQDPGQGLRLIYYSQIVNDFQKGDIAEGYSVSREKKESFPLTVTSAQKNPTAFYLCASSMLGHNSPLHFGNGTRLTVT.